Following are 32 T cell receptor beta chains from one sample sequenced in a study of T cell repertoires in cytomegalovirus infection. One entry per CDR3 protein results from TCRdb running MiXCR on the reads. The sample holds roughly 990,000 distinct CDR3 sequences; 30% to 40% are singletons and the top ten take over 13%. These receptors are not linked to any known antigen. This sample comprised cultured CD8+ T cells from PBMCs, obtained from culture after CMV antigen stimulation. The receptors originated from a human donor in good health (CMV status not recorded). Some clones in this sample may be carry-over from other donors' samples.

The rearrangement joins TRBV10-2 to TRBJ2-3, with 7 bases aligning to TRBD2. V trimming: 4 bases; J trimming: 4 bases; junction bases outside the gene matches: 8. CDR1 is WSHSY and CDR2 is SAAADI in the germline V gene. The CDR3 consists of 15 residues. The chain's CDR3 is CASSGGGRGPDTQYF. The DNA for the CDR3 is TGCGCCAGCAGTGGGGGGGGAAGGGGACCAGATACGCAGTATTTT.

This clonotype was recorded many times. V is TRBV7-2 and J is TRBJ1-2; D is perhaps TRBD1 (6 bases). Trimming removed 4 bases from V and 6 bases from J, with 18 bases in between. Germline values: CDR1 SGHTA, CDR2 FQGNSA. The CDR3 covers 15 residues. The CDR3 region has the DNA TGTGCCAGCAGCTACCTCAGGACGGGGGCTCATGGCTACACCTTC. As protein: CASSYLRTGAHGYTF. Looking up the rest from reference TRBV7-2 and TRBJ1-2 gives the full variable domain: GAGVSQSPSNKVTEKGKDVELRCDPISGHTALYWYRQSLGQGLEFLIYFQGNSAPDKSGLPSDRFSAERTGGSVSTLTIQRTQQEDSAVYLCASSYLRTGAHGYTFGSGTRLTVV.

This clonotype was found a few times. This rearrangement joins TRBV19 to TRBJ1-1; a possible D gene is TRBD1 (5 bases). The germline V gene has CDR1 LNHDA and CDR2 SQIVND (reference sequence). The germline V and J ends were trimmed by 6 bases and 4 bases, with 18 bases remaining between them. The CDR3 runs to 15 residues. The CDR3 sequence: CASRLLRDGGTEAFF. As DNA, the CDR3 is TGTGCCAGTAGGCTTCTTAGGGATGGGGGCACTGAAGCTTTCTTT. The full variable domain, with the rest looked up from reference TRBV19 and TRBJ1-1, is DGGITQSPKYLFRKEGQNVTLSCEQNLNHDAMYWYRQDPGQGLRLIYYSQIVNDFQKGDIAEGYSVSREKKESFPLTVTSAQKNPTAFYLCASRLLRDGGTEAFFGQGTRLTVV.

The V gene is TRBV2, the J gene TRBJ1-6; D remains unclear. CDR3 length equals 14 residues. CDR1 is SNHLY, CDR2 FYNNEI, per germline. With 3 bases removed from V and 10 bases from J, the gap between germline ends came to 13 bases. The CDR3, as DNA: TGTGCCAGCAGTGATCGGGGTCTAGACTCACCCCTCCACTTT. Protein sequence: CASSDRGLDSPLHF. The whole variable domain, remainder taken from reference TRBV2 and TRBJ1-6, is EPEVTQTPSHQVTQMGQEVILRCVPISNHLYFYWYRQILGQKVEFLVSFYNNEISEKSEIFDDQFSVERPDGSNFTLKIRSTKLEDSAMYFCASSDRGLDSPLHFGNGTRLTVT.

This clonotype was picked up many times. The chain recombines TRBV12-3 or TRBV12-4 with TRBJ2-1, with 8 bases identical to TRBD2. The ends lost 7 bases at V and 9 bases at J; junction bases unmatched: 11. The CDR3 loop spans 14 amino acids. This CDR3 is CASIPRGGGGEQFF. CDR3 DNA sequence: TGTGCCAGCATCCCCCGGGGGGGTGGAGGTGAGCAGTTCTTC.

CDR3 in DNA: TGTGCCACCAGTGAGGTCCACACTAGCGGGGGGGCCAGCTCCTACAATGAGCAGTTCTTC. Encoded protein: CATSEVHTSGGASSYNEQFF. The rearrangement joins TRBV24-1 to TRBJ2-1; 13 nucleotides agree with TRBD2. The CDR3 has 20 residues. From germline, CDR1 is KGHDR and CDR2 SFDVKD. V was pared by 4 bases and J by 0 bases, with 11 bases of the junction left unmatched.

The chain couples TRBV11-3 to TRBJ2-1, with D unclear. The CDR3 length is 14 residues. Germline CDR1 is SGHNT and CDR2 is YENEEA. V was pared by 7 bases and J by 9 bases, with 19 bases between. DNA for the CDR3: TGTGCCAGCACTTTCTCCTTCTTTCCACGTGAGCAGTTCTTC. This translates into CASTFSFFPREQFF.

This clonotype came up a few times. This chain uses TRBV25-1 with TRBJ2-5; D ambiguous. The V gene's germline CDR1 is MGHDK and CDR2 SYGVNS. Trimming cost V 4 bases and J 0 bases, with 3 bases left between them. CDR3 length equals 12 residues. CDR3 region: CASSAYQETQYF. CDR3 coding DNA: TGTGCCAGCAGTGCCTACCAAGAGACCCAGTACTTC. The full variable domain, its missing parts supplied by reference TRBV25-1 and TRBJ2-5, is EADIYQTPRYLVIGTGKKITLECSQTMGHDKMYWYQQDPGMELHLIHYSYGVNSTEKGDLSSESTVSRIRTEHFPLTLESARPSHTSQYLCASSAYQETQYFGPGTRLLVL.

The CDR3 nucleotides read TGTGCCAGCAGTTTAATGCGGGGCTCCTATAATTCACCCCTCCACTTT. Translation gives CASSLMRGSYNSPLHF. The chain is built from TRBV28 and TRBJ1-6; no firm D call. Germline assignment: CDR1 MDHEN and CDR2 SYDVKM. This CDR3 contains 16 residues. Trimming left V 2 bases short and J 0 bases short, with 8 bases between.

The chain employs TRBV27 and TRBJ1-4; the match to TRBD1 covers 8 bases. The J segment lost 13 bases and the V segment lost 3 bases, leaving 4 bases of the junction unmatched. Looked up from germline, CDR1 is MNHEY and CDR2 is SMNVEV (reference sequence). This CDR3 is built from 12 residues. As DNA, the CDR3 is TGTGCCAGCAGTTTGGACAGGGTGAGACTGTTTTTT. Its translation is CASSLDRVRLFF.

As DNA, the CDR3 is TGTGCCAGTAGTATAGTCAGCCAGGTTAGCACAGATACGCAGTATTTT. The encoded protein is CASSIVSQVSTDTQYF. J is TRBJ2-3 and V is TRBV19; no reliable D call. In germline, CDR1 is LNHDA, CDR2 SQIVND (reference sequence). CDR3 length equals 16 residues. V gave up 1 base and J gave up 0 bases, with 11 bases separating them.

The rearrangement uses TRBV6-9 and TRBJ1-2; tentatively, D is TRBD1 (5 bases). Trimming stripped 0 bases from V and 3 bases from J, with 14 bases between. Per germline, CDR1 MNHGY and CDR2 SVAAGI. The CDR3 extends over 16 amino acids. The CDR3 sequence is CASSYSEAQGDYGYTF. CDR3 nucleotide sequence: TGTGCCAGCAGTTATTCCGAAGCCCAGGGAGACTATGGCTACACCTTC.

This clonotype was recorded a few times. The chain links TRBV28 to TRBJ1-6; 7 bases agree with TRBD1. Germline-derived CDR1 and CDR2 are MDHEN and SYDVKM. V shed 5 bases and J 13 bases; nucleotides not matched to a gene: 11. The CDR3 is 14 amino acids. CDR3 in DNA: TGTGCCAGCAGTCACCACGACAGGGTATCCCCCCTCCACTTT. Translation gives CASSHHDRVSPLHF. The whole variable domain, filled in from reference TRBV28 and TRBJ1-6, reads DVKVTQSSRYLVKRTGEKVFLECVQDMDHENMFWYRQDPGLGLRLIYFSYDVKMKEKGDIPEGYSVSREKKERFSLILESASTNQTSMYLCASSHHDRVSPLHFGNGTRLTVT.

V and J are TRBV15 and TRBJ2-1, with D uncertain. This CDR3 is built from 14 residues. Germline values: CDR1 LNHNV, CDR2 YYDKDF (reference sequence). With 0 bases removed from V and 6 bases from J, the gap between germline ends came to 9 bases. DNA for the CDR3: TGTGCCACCAGCAGAGATCGTCTTCTCAATGAGCAGTTCTTC. Protein: CATSRDRLLNEQFF. Filled out from reference TRBV15 and TRBJ2-1, the complete variable domain reads DAMVIQNPRYQVTQFGKPVTLSCSQTLNHNVMYWYQQKSSQAPKLLFHYYDKDFNNEADTPDNFQSRRPNTSFCFLDIRSPGLGDTAMYLCATSRDRLLNEQFFGPGTRLTVL.

The chain uses TRBV24-1 and TRBJ2-1; TRBD1 matches 7 bases. Unmatched junction bases numbered 8, after V lost 3 bases and J lost 4 bases. Germline values: CDR1 KGHDR, CDR2 SFDVKD. The length of the CDR3 is 16 residues. The CDR3 DNA reads TGTGCCACCAGTGATCCGGGACAGCCAACTTACAATGAGCAGTTCTTC. Translated: CATSDPGQPTYNEQFF.

The genes are TRBV5-6 and TRBJ2-7, with D unclear. This CDR3 spans 11 amino acids. The germline V and J ends were trimmed by 4 bases and 5 bases, with 7 bases remaining between them. In germline, CDR1 is SGHDT, CDR2 YYEEEE. CDR3 sequence reads: CASSGSNEQYV. The CDR3 nucleotides read TGTGCCAGCAGCGGCAGTAACGAGCAGTACGTC.

The J gene is TRBJ2-3, the V gene TRBV15; tentatively, D is TRBD1 (5 bases). Trimming cost V 1 base and J 3 bases, with 11 bases left between them. Germline V CDR1 and CDR2: LNHNV, YYDKDF (reference sequence). The length of the CDR3 is 15 residues. The CDR3: CATSRGLQGTDTQYF. CDR3 nucleotide sequence: TGTGCCACCAGCAGAGGGTTGCAGGGTACAGATACGCAGTATTTT. The whole variable domain, remainder taken from reference TRBV15 and TRBJ2-3, is DAMVIQNPRYQVTQFGKPVTLSCSQTLNHNVMYWYQQKSSQAPKLLFHYYDKDFNNEADTPDNFQSRRPNTSFCFLDIRSPGLGDTAMYLCATSRGLQGTDTQYFGPGTRLTVL.

This clonotype appeared a few times. The V gene is TRBV25-1, the J gene TRBJ2-1; maybe TRBD1 (5 bases). In germline, CDR1 is MGHDK, CDR2 SYGVNS. The CDR3 sequence is 18 residues long. V lost 0 bases and J lost 6, with 21 bases in between. The CDR3 bases are TGTGCCAGCAGTGAATATTATCAGGGAATGAGAGATATCAATGAGCAGTTCTTC. Protein sequence: CASSEYYQGMRDINEQFF.

This clonotype was counted ten times or more. The V and J genes are TRBV7-9 and TRBJ1-3; no reliable D call. In germline, CDR1 is SEHNR, CDR2 FQNEAQ (reference sequence). The CDR3 contains 15 residues. With 5 bases removed from V and 4 bases from J, the gap between germline ends came to 15 bases. The CDR3: CASSVPYRSGNTIYF. The DNA of the CDR3 is TGTGCCAGCAGCGTTCCGTACAGATCAGGAAACACCATATATTTT.

The rearrangement uses TRBV12-3 or TRBV12-4 and TRBJ1-1; TRBD1 is a possible D gene (6 bases). The CDR3 extends over 14 amino acids. Deletions cut 4 bases from V and 1 base from J, with 10 bases between. For the CDR3, the DNA is TGTGCCAGCAGTTCTCAACAGGGGAACACTGAAGCTTTCTTT. Encoded protein: CASSSQQGNTEAFF.

V gene TRBV20-1 combines with J gene TRBJ1-5, with a possible D match to TRBD1 (5 bases). In germline, CDR1 is DFQATT, CDR2 SNEGSKA (reference sequence). The CDR3 is 15 residues long. V was cut by 6 bases and J by 4 bases, with 19 bases left in between. In nucleotides, the CDR3 is TGCAGTGCCCTTACGGTCCAGGGTAGGAATCAGCCCCAGCATTTT. This codes for CSALTVQGRNQPQHF.

V and J are TRBV10-3 and TRBJ2-6, with D perhaps TRBD2 (5 bases). The CDR3 is 16 residues long. Trimming removed 5 bases at V and 0 bases at J, with 11 bases between. CDR1 is ENHRY, CDR2 SYGVKD, per germline. This CDR3 reads CAISLDWSSGANVLTF. CDR3 coding DNA: TGTGCCATCAGTTTGGACTGGAGCTCTGGGGCCAACGTCCTGACTTTC.

This clonotype was observed a single time. The gene calls are TRBV5-1 and TRBJ2-7; 12 bases are shared with TRBD1. Germline values: CDR1 SGHRS, CDR2 YFSETQ. V was pared by 3 bases and J by 5 bases, with 6 bases of the junction left unmatched. The CDR3 has 15 amino acids. The CDR3 DNA sequence: TGCGCCAGCAGCTGGGGACAGGGGGCCATGGACGAGCAGTACTTC. This codes for CASSWGQGAMDEQYF. Combining the CDR3 with reference TRBV5-1 and TRBJ2-7 gives the whole variable domain KAGVTQTPRYLIKTRGQQVTLSCSPISGHRSVSWYQQTPGQGLQFLFEYFSETQRNKGNFPGRFSGRQFSNSRSEMNVSTLELGDSALYLCASSWGQGAMDEQYFGPGTRLTVT.

This clonotype showed up just a few times. The chain is built from TRBV27 and TRBJ1-2; D gene ambiguous. Germline CDR1 reads MNHEY; CDR2 reads SMNVEV (reference sequence). The CDR3 contains 14 residues. Trimming left V 6 bases short and J 3 bases short, with 14 bases between. CDR3 sequence (DNA): TGTGCCAGCAGAACCGGGTGGGCTGACTATGGCTACACCTTC. It codes for CASRTGWADYGYTF.

This clonotype has ten or more counts. The chain links TRBV7-2 to TRBJ2-1; 11 nucleotides match TRBD2. CDR1 and CDR2 from the germline V gene are SGHTA and FQGNSA. Trimming at V came to 5 bases and at J to 0 bases, leaving 3 bases not matched to a gene. The CDR3 is 16 amino acids. The DNA of the CDR3 is TGTGCCAGCAGCCAGGGACTAGCGGACTCCTACAATGAGCAGTTCTTC. Translating gives CASSQGLADSYNEQFF.

This rearrangement joins TRBV6-1 to TRBJ1-2, with D unclear. CDR1 MNHNS and CDR2 SASEGT come from the germline V gene. The CDR3 covers 14 residues. Deletions cut 1 base from V and 2 bases from J, with 8 bases between. The CDR3, as DNA: TGTGCCAGCAGTGAAGGGACTGGAAACTATGGCTACACCTTC. This encodes CASSEGTGNYGYTF.

The J gene is TRBJ2-2, the V gene TRBV24-1, with TRBD1 identical over 7 bases. The V segment lost 4 bases and the J segment 6 bases; nucleotides outside the gene matches: 4. This CDR3 comprises 14 residues. Germline loops: CDR1 KGHDR, CDR2 SFDVKD. The DNA for the CDR3 is TGTGCCACCAGTGAAGGGACAGTCCCCGGGGAGCTGTTTTTT. This translates into CATSEGTVPGELFF.

The rearrangement joins TRBV27 to TRBJ1-5; D gene ambiguous. The V gene lost 3 bases and the J gene lost 5 bases, with 11 bases spanning the gap. Per the germline V gene, CDR1 is MNHEY and CDR2 is SMNVEV (reference sequence). The CDR3 length is 14 residues. The CDR3 sequence is CASSFGGTHQPQHF. The CDR3 DNA reads TGTGCCAGCAGTTTCGGCGGAACTCATCAGCCCCAGCATTTT.

This clonotype has more than one count but fewer than ten. The V call is TRBV7-9, the J call TRBJ2-1, with 9 bases matching TRBD1. Germline assignment: CDR1 SEHNR and CDR2 FQNEAQ (reference sequence). This CDR3 region has 12 residues. The V segment lost 5 bases and the J segment 10 bases; nucleotides outside the gene matches: 3. DNA of the CDR3: TGTGCCAGCAGCCAAGGGACAGGGGAGCAGTTCTTC. Protein product: CASSQGTGEQFF.

This chain links TRBV4-1 with TRBJ1-1, with a weak D call TRBD1 (6 bases). The CDR3 runs 16 residues. The V end was cut by 3 bases, the J end by 4 bases, with 18 bases between. The germline V gene encodes CDR1 MGHRA and CDR2 YSYEKL. CDR3 DNA: TGCGCCAGCAGCCATCCTGAAGGGGGGGGCGGCACTGAAGCTTTCTTT. It specifies CASSHPEGGGGTEAFF.

The chain carries TRBV20-1 and TRBJ1-4; D gene unclear. The CDR3 has 13 residues. Trimming removed 6 bases at V and 3 bases at J, with 11 bases between. The germline V gene has CDR1 DFQATT and CDR2 SNEGSKA (reference sequence). The CDR3 region has the DNA TGCAGTGCACCCCGGGAGGCTAATGAAAAACTGTTTTTT. Its protein is CSAPREANEKLFF.

This clonotype was counted ten times or more. V gene TRBV5-8 combines with J gene TRBJ2-1; D possibly matches TRBD1 or TRBD2 (5 bases each). With 2 bases removed from V and 0 bases from J, the gap between germline ends came to 12 bases. The germline CDR1 and CDR2 sequences are SGHTS and YDEGEE. The CDR3 totals 16 residues. CDR3 loop: CASSFPKGSSYNEQFF. DNA of the CDR3: TGTGCCAGCAGCTTCCCTAAGGGGAGCTCCTACAATGAGCAGTTCTTC.